This is a list of T cell receptor beta chains from one sample in a study of beta chain features in type 1 diabetes. Only in-frame clones appear in the TCRdb table, and some are missing; sequencing was by immunoSEQ multiplex PCR. The sample lists about 400,000 clones, roughly 12% seen once, with more than 0.015% in the top ten. What was sequenced was naive CD4+ T cells from blood. The receptor source for this set is a man aged 18 to 29 in good health. Each CDR3 is given with its conserved first and last residue. The D gene is left open where the match is weak. Not all rows give a size; the values are once, few, many and, for expanded clones, a class.

-	TRBJ2-2	TRBV7-2	-	TGTGCCAGCAGCATCCAGGGTATCACCGGGGAGCTGTTTTTT	CASSIQGITGELFF
few	TRBJ1-6	TRBV6-1	TRBD1	TGTGCCAGCAGTGCGGGACAGGGGGGATCACCCCTCCACTTT	CASSAGQGGSPLHF
-	TRBJ1-1	TRBV6-1	-	TGTGCCAGCAGGCTAACATGGGGCCTGAACACTGAAGCTTTCTTT	CASRLTWGLNTEAFF
-	TRBJ1-2	TRBV7-2	-	TGTGCCAGCAGCTTAGTGACCGGACAGAATGGCTATGGCTACACCTTC	CASSLVTGQNGYGYTF
few	TRBJ2-3	TRBV6-5	-	TGTGCCAGCAGTTACTCCTGGCCAAGCACAGATACGCAGTATTTT	CASSYSWPSTDTQYF
-	TRBJ2-3	TRBV7-2	-	TGTGCCAGCAGCCCAAACCTATTCACAGATACGCAGTATTTT	CASSPNLFTDTQYF
few	TRBJ2-1	TRBV28	-	TGTGCCAGCTGCCGGGACTCCTACAATGAGCAGTTCTTC	CASCRDSYNEQFF
few	TRBJ2-7	TRBV5-1	TRBD2	TGCGCCAGCAGCTCCCGGACTAGCGGGAGGTACGAGCAGTACTTC	CASSSRTSGRYEQYF
few	TRBJ2-1	TRBV6-5	-	TGTGCCAGCAGAAAGATCCGGGACACAAATGAGCAGTTCTTC	CASRKIRDTNEQFF
-	TRBJ2-1	TRBV7-3	TRBD1	TGTGCCAGCAGCGTGACAGGGGGAGCTGAGCAGTTCTTC	CASSVTGGAEQFF
few	TRBJ2-4	TRBV7-2	TRBD2	TGTGCCAGCAGCAAAGGGAGGGGCGGAAACATTCAGTACTTC	CASSKGRGGNIQYF
few	TRBJ2-2	TRBV5-8	-	TGTGCCAGCAGCTTTCAACTGAGGCCCGGGGAGCTGTTTTTT	CASSFQLRPGELFF
few	TRBJ2-7	TRBV4-3	-	TGCGCCAGCAGCCTTAGCAGGGACTCCTACGAGCAGTACTTC	CASSLSRDSYEQYF
few	TRBJ2-3	TRBV28	-	TGTGCCAGCAGGCCAGTAGCAAGAGATACGCAGTATTTT	CASRPVARDTQYF
-	TRBJ2-7	TRBV28	-	TGTGCCAGCAGCTATCGCAACGAGCAGTACTTC	CASSYRNEQYF
-	TRBJ1-1	TRBV30	-	TGTGCCTGGAGTGCAGGGGTGGGCACTGAAGCTTTCTTT	CAWSAGVGTEAFF
few	TRBJ1-2	TRBV29-1	-	TGCAGCGTTTTTCTGAGCTTTAACTATGGCTACACCTTC	CSVFLSFNYGYTF
few	TRBJ2-4	TRBV4-3	-	TGCGCCAGCAGCCAAGAGTCCGGTGAAAACATTCAGTACTTC	CASSQESGENIQYF
-	TRBJ2-4	TRBV7-2	-	TGTGCCAGCAGCTCCAGGGGTGATTGGAGGATAAACATTCAGTACTTC	CASSSRGDWRINIQYF
-	TRBJ2-3	TRBV18	-	TGTGCCAGCTCACCATCGACACGAGCTAGCACAGATACGCAGTATTTT	CASSPSTRASTDTQYF
few	TRBJ1-2	TRBV7-6	-	TGTGCCAGCAGCTTATTACAGCCAGGCTGGGGCTACACCTTC	CASSLLQPGWGYTF
-	TRBJ1-5	TRBV2	-	TGTGCCAGCGGAGGTCTGGGAAATCAGCCCCAGCATTTT	CASGGLGNQPQHF
-	TRBJ2-7	TRBV5-1	-	TGCGCCAGCAGCTTGCCCGGGGTTTCCTACGAGCAGTACTTC	CASSLPGVSYEQYF
-	TRBJ2-7	TRBV7-8	TRBD1	TGTGCCAGCAGCTTTCAGTCCGGGACAGGGGACGAGCAGTACTTC	CASSFQSGTGDEQYF
few	TRBJ1-1	TRBV29-1	-	TGCAGCGTTGAGTATATATCTGAAGCTTTCTTT	CSVEYISEAFF
-	TRBJ2-6	TRBV9	-	TGTGCCAGCAGGATCGGAGTCTCTGGGGCCAACGTCCTGACTTTC	CASRIGVSGANVLTF
few	TRBJ1-5	TRBV28	TRBD1	TGTGCCGGACGGACAGGGATTAATCAGCCCCAGCATTTT	CAGRTGINQPQHF
few	TRBJ1-1	TRBV7-9	-	TGTGCCAGCAGCGGGCAGGGTGGGGGACTCACTGAAGCTTTCTTT	CASSGQGGGLTEAFF
-	TRBJ1-1	TRBV14	-	TGTGCCAGCAGCAAGCGACCGGGGACTGAAGCTTTCTTT	CASSKRPGTEAFF
-	TRBJ1-5	TRBV9	TRBD1	TGTGCCAGCAGCGTAGGGGGACAGGGACATCAGCCCCAGCATTTT	CASSVGGQGHQPQHF
once	TRBJ1-1	TRBV28	TRBD1	TGTGCCAGCACCTCCGGGACAGGGGGAGCGGAAGCTTTCTTT	CASTSGTGGAEAFF
few	TRBJ1-1	TRBV19	TRBD1	TGTGCCAGTTCGGGACAGCTGAACACTGAAGCTTTCTTT	CASSGQLNTEAFF
-	TRBJ1-5	TRBV30	TRBD1	TGTGCCTGGAGTGCGGGACAGGGAGTGCAGCCCCAGCATTTT	CAWSAGQGVQPQHF
few	TRBJ1-3	TRBV6-6	TRBD1	TGTGCCAGCAGCGACCTCGGGACAGGGGGAAACACCATATATTTT	CASSDLGTGGNTIYF
few	TRBJ2-3	TRBV15	TRBD2	TGTGCCACCATTTCTAGCGGGACAGATACGCAGTATTTT	CATISSGTDTQYF
-	TRBJ2-7	TRBV5-6	-	TGTGCCAGCAGCGCAGGGTCCCCGAGCTCCTACGAGCAGTACTTC	CASSAGSPSSYEQYF
-	TRBJ2-2	TRBV9	TRBD1	TGTGCCAGCAGCGCCCGGGACAGGAACACCGGGGAGCTGTTTTTT	CASSARDRNTGELFF
few	TRBJ2-1	TRBV5-1	TRBD1	TGCGCCAGCAGCTTCACCAGGGGGCTACCGAGACGCTACAATGAGCAGTTCTTC	CASSFTRGLPRRYNEQFF
many	TRBJ2-5	TRBV11-2	-	TGTGCCAGCAGCCTATGGCAAGAGACCCAGTACTTC	CASSLWQETQYF
-	TRBJ2-7	TRBV5-4	TRBD2	TGTGCCAGCAGCTTGCTTAGCGGGGGGGCAGCCTACGAGCAGTACTTC	CASSLLSGGAAYEQYF
-	TRBJ2-1	TRBV7-9	TRBD2	TGTGCCAGCAGCTTTACGGTTGGGACTAGCCCCTACAATGAGCAGTTCTTC	CASSFTVGTSPYNEQFF
-	TRBJ2-1	TRBV7-2	TRBD2	TGTGCCAGCAGCCCTCTAGCGGGGGGGCTGTATGAGCAGTTCTTC	CASSPLAGGLYEQFF
-	TRBJ1-2	TRBV6-5	TRBD1	TGTGCCAGCATACCTGGGCAGGGGGCTTATGGCTACACCTTC	CASIPGQGAYGYTF
few	TRBJ2-1	TRBV5-1	TRBD2	TGCGCCAGCACTCCGGGGACTAGCGGGGGTTGGAATGAGCAGTTCTTC	CASTPGTSGGWNEQFF
few	TRBJ2-5	TRBV7-2	-	TGTGCCAGCAGCTTAGGAACGATCCCAGAGGGCCAGTACTTC	CASSLGTIPEGQYF
few	TRBJ2-4	TRBV7-2	TRBD2	TGTGCCAGCAGCTTAGTTGGCGGGGGGGAAGGCATTCAGTACTTC	CASSLVGGGEGIQYF
-	TRBJ2-1	TRBV9	TRBD2	TGTGCCAGCAGCGCCCAAACCGGGACTAGTTTCCGCTACTCCTACAATGAGCAGTTCTTC	CASSAQTGTSFRYSYNEQFF